This TCR beta chain is from a study of T cells in Graves' hyperthyroidism and ophthalmopathy. RNA transcripts served as the template for amplifying TCR beta CDR3 regions. Primed by the HTBI set, a first-round RT-PCR was run on the TCR CDR3. TCRdb re-analysed the multiplex PCR reads in MiXCR, keeping a single row per CDR3 protein. This table has 600,000 or so distinct CDR3 sequences, around 42% appearing once. The junction had 7 bases not matched to a gene; V was cut back by 6 bases and J by 3 bases. This CDR3 has 15 residues. In germline, CDR1 is LNHDA, CDR2 SQIVND (reference sequence). This chain links TRBV19 with TRBJ1-1; 10 nucleotides match TRBD1. The receptor's source is a woman aged 18-29 years with Graves' hyperthyroidism. The sample was peripheral blood or thyroid tissue (not recorded which). DNA of the CDR3: TGTGCCAGTAGAGACAGGGGGCGCCTGCACACTGAAGCTTTCTTT. Translating gives CASRDRGRLHTEAFF.